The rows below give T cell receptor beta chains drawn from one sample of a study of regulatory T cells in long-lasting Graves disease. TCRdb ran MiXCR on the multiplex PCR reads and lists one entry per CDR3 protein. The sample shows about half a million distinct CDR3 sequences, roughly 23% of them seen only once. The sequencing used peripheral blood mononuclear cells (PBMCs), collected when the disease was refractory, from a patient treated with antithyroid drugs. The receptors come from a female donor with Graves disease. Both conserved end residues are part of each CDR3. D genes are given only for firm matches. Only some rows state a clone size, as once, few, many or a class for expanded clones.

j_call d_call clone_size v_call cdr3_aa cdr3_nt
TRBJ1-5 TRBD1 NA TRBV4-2 CASSQDVQGAQPQHF TGTGCCAGCAGCCAAGACGTTCAGGGGGCCCAGCCCCAGCATTTT
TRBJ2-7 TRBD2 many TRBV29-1 CSAWGGSQPTNSSYEQYF TGCAGCGCCTGGGGGGGGTCGCAGCCGACTAATAGCTCCTACGAGCAGTACTTC
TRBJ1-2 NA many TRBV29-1 CSVVLSPTGGPYGYTF TGCAGCGTTGTACTCAGCCCCACGGGAGGGCCTTATGGCTACACCTTC
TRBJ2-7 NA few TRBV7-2 CASSPAAGSWLREQYF TGTGCCAGCAGCCCGGCGGCGGGTTCTTGGCTACGCGAGCAGTACTTC
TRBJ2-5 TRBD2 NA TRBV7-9 CASSSPGLQGAQYF TGTGCCAGCAGTAGCCCGGGACTACAAGGGGCCCAGTACTTC
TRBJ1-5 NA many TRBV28 CASSLWTSRLNQPQHF TGTGCCAGCAGTTTATGGACCAGCAGGCTCAATCAGCCCCAGCATTTT
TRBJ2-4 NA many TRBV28 CASSPLGQEYIQYF TGTGCCAGCAGTCCGCTAGGTCAGGAATACATTCAGTACTTC
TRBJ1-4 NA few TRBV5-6 CASSLTGPMTEKLFF TGTGCCAGCAGCTTGACAGGACCGATGACTGAAAAACTGTTTTTT
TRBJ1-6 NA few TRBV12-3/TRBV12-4 CASSHIPGGYHNSPLHF TGTGCCAGCAGTCACATCCCGGGGGGGTATCATAATTCACCCCTCCACTTT
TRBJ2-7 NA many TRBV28 CASHGTEQYF TGTGCCAGCCACGGGACCGAGCAGTACTTC
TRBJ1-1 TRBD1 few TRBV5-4 CASSSSPGGNTEAFF TGTGCCAGCAGCTCGTCGCCAGGGGGGAACACTGAAGCTTTCTTT
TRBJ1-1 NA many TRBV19 CASSPSTYGNTEAFF TGTGCCAGTAGTCCTTCGACATACGGGAACACTGAAGCTTTCTTT
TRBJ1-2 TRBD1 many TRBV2 CASSGATGESYGYTF TGTGCCAGCAGCGGGGCGACAGGGGAGAGCTATGGCTACACCTTC
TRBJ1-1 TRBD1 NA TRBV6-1 CASRPAKTGGTEAFF TGTGCCAGCAGACCCGCCAAAACAGGGGGCACTGAAGCTTTCTTT
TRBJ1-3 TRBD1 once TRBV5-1 CASSTGTDGNTIYF TGCGCCAGCAGTACTGGGACAGACGGAAACACCATATATTTT
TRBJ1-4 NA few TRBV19 CASSIWTDRNEKLFF TGTGCCAGTAGTATCTGGACAGACCGTAATGAAAAACTGTTTTTT
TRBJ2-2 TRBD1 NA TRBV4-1 CASSQGYRGTGELFF TGCGCCAGCAGCCAAGGGTACAGGGGAACCGGGGAGCTGTTTTTT
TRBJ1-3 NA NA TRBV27 CASSFSPGGPGNTIYF TGTGCCAGCAGTTTCTCGCCCGGGGGTCCTGGAAACACCATATATTTT
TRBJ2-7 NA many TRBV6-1 CASSRLRTDEQYF TGTGCCAGCAGTAGGCTTCGCACCGACGAGCAGTACTTC
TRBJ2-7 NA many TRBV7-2 CASTSPGGLDEQYF TGTGCCAGCACCTCCCCAGGAGGGCTGGACGAGCAGTACTTC
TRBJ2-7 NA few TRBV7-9 CASSYGPLREYF TGTGCCAGCAGCTACGGACCCTTAAGGGAGTACTTC
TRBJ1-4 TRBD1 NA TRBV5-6 CASSLGWDRGYEKLFF TGTGCCAGCAGCCTAGGATGGGACAGGGGATACGAAAAACTGTTTTTT
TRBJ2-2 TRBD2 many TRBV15 CATNPGGNTGELFF TGTGCCACCAACCCGGGGGGAAACACCGGGGAGCTGTTTTTT
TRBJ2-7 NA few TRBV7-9 CASSLGVNAYEQYF TGTGCCAGCAGCTTAGGCGTCAACGCCTACGAGCAGTACTTC
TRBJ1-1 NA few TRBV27 CASSSQEPYTEAFF TGTGCCAGCAGTTCCCAGGAGCCCTACACTGAAGCTTTCTTT
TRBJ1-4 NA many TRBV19 CASSIRGDGEKLFF TGTGCCAGTAGTATCCGGGGCGATGGTGAAAAACTGTTTTTT
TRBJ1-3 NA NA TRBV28 CASSLEGLEGPGNTIYF TGTGCCAGCAGTTTGGAGGGCCTTGAAGGCCCTGGAAACACCATATATTTT
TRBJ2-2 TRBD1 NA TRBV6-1 CASRMDRDTGELFF TGTGCCAGCAGGATGGACAGGGACACCGGGGAGCTGTTTTTT
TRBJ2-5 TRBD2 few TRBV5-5 CASNLRGGPETQYF TGTGCCAGCAACTTACGGGGGGGTCCAGAGACCCAGTACTTC
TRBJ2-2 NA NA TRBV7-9 CASQPIINGELFF TGTGCCAGCCAACCGATAATAAACGGGGAGCTGTTTTTT
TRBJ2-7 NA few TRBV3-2 CASSQCEQYF TGTGCCAGCAGCCAATGCGAGCAGTACTTC
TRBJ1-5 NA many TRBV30 CAWRGSPNQPQHF TGTGCCTGGAGGGGGAGTCCAAATCAGCCCCAGCATTTT
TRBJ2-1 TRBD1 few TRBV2 CASSEGDRSYNEQFF TGTGCCAGCAGTGAAGGGGACAGGTCTTACAATGAGCAGTTCTTC
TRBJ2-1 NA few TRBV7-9 CASSLVSGTYNEQFF TGTGCCAGCAGCTTAGTATCGGGGACCTACAATGAGCAGTTCTTC
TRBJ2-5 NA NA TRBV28 CASSLAGTETQYF TGTGCCAGCAGCTTGGCGGGAACGGAGACCCAGTACTTC
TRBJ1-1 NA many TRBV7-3 CASSLTRQGRTEAFF TGTGCCAGCAGCTTAACGAGGCAGGGGAGGACTGAAGCTTTCTTT
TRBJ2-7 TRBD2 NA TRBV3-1 CASSQVSGGPHEQYF TGTGCCAGCAGCCAAGTTTCGGGAGGGCCCCACGAGCAGTACTTC
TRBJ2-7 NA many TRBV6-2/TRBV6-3 CASSYSGQGDYEQYF TGTGCCAGCAGTTACTCGGGCCAGGGCGACTACGAGCAGTACTTC
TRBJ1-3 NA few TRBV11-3 CASSPGTGMISSGNTIYF TGTGCCAGCAGCCCCGGGACGGGGATGATCAGCTCTGGAAACACCATATATTTT
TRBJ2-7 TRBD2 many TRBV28 CASSSSGYGFESYEQYF TGTGCCAGCAGTTCTAGCGGGTATGGGTTCGAGTCTTACGAGCAGTACTTC
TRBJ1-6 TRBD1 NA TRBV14 CASSRQGDNSPLHF TGTGCCAGCAGCCGACAGGGAGATAATTCACCCCTCCACTTT
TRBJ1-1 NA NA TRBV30 CAWKLTRGGTEAFF TGTGCCTGGAAATTGACAAGAGGTGGCACTGAAGCTTTCTTT
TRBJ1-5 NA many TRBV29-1 CSVGEGRPQHF TGCAGCGTTGGGGAGGGGAGGCCCCAGCATTTT
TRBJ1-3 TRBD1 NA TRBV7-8 CASSLEGQGDSGNTIYF TGTGCCAGCAGCTTAGAGGGACAGGGTGACTCTGGAAACACCATATATTTT
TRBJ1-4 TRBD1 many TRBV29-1 CSVGRQGSNEKLFF TGCAGCGTCGGCCGACAGGGGTCTAATGAAAAACTGTTTTTT
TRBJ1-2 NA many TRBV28 CASRPGTAMVGYTF TGTGCCAGCAGACCCGGGACGGCAATGGTGGGCTACACCTTC
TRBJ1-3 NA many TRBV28 CASFTAPSGNTIYF TGTGCCAGCTTTACAGCTCCTTCTGGAAACACCATATATTTT
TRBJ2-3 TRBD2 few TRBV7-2 CASSSSGRVTDTQYF TGTGCCAGCAGCTCGAGCGGGAGGGTCACAGATACGCAGTATTTT
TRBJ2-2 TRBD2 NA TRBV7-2 CASSLRRLAGNTGELFF TGTGCCAGCAGCTTGAGACGGCTAGCGGGCAACACCGGGGAGCTGTTTTTT